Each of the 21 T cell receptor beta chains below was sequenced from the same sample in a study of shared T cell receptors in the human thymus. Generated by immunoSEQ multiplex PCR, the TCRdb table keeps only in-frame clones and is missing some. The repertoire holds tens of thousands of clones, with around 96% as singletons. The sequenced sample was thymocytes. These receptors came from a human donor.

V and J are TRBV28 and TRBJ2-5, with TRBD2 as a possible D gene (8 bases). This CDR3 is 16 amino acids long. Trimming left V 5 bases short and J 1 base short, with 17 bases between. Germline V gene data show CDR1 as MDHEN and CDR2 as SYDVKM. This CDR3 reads CASSQREGATQETQYF. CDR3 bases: TGTGCCAGCAGTCAACGGGAGGGGGCAACCCAAGAGACCCAGTACTTC. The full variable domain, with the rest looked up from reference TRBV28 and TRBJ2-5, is DVKVTQSSRYLVKRTGEKVFLECVQDMDHENMFWYRQDPGLGLRLIYFSYDVKMKEKGDIPEGYSVSREKKERFSLILESASTNQTSMYLCASSQREGATQETQYFGPGTRLLVL.

Written as DNA, the CDR3 is TGTGCCAGCTCCCCGGGGGGCTACAATGAGCAGTTCTTC. Protein: CASSPGGYNEQFF. V and J are TRBV6-6 and TRBJ2-1; 7 bases match TRBD2. The junction had 4 bases not matched to a gene; V was cut back by 8 bases and J by 3 bases. This CDR3 is 13 amino acids long. The germline V gene has CDR1 MNHNY and CDR2 SVGAGI (reference sequence).

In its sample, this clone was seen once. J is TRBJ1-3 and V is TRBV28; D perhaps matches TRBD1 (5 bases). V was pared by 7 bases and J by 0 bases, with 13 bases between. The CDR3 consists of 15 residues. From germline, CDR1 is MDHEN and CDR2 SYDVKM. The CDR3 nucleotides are TGTGCCAGCATCCCCTTTGGGGGCTCTGGAAACACCATATATTTT. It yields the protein CASIPFGGSGNTIYF.

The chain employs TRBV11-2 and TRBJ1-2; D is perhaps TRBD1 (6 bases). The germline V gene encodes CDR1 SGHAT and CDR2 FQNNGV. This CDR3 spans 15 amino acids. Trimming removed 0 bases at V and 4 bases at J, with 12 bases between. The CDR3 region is CASSLDLVRGYGYTF. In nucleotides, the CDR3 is TGTGCCAGCAGCTTAGACCTAGTCAGGGGCTATGGCTACACCTTC.

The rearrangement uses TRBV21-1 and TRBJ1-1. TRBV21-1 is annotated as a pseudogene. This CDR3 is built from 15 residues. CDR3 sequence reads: CASSFRDDAESEAFF. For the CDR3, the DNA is TGTGCCAGCAGCTTCCGCGACGACGCCGAATCTGAAGCTTTCTTT.

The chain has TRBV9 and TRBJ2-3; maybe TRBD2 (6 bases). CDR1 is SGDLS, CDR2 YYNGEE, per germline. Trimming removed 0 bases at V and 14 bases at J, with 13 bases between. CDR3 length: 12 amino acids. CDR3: CASSVDSGDPYF. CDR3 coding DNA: TGTGCCAGCAGCGTAGATTCGGGGGACCCGTATTTT.

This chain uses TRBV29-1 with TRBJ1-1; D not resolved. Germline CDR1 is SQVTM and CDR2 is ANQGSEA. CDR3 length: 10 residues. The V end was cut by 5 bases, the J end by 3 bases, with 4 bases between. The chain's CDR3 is CSVWDTEAFF. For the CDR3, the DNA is TGCAGCGTTTGGGACACTGAAGCTTTCTTT.

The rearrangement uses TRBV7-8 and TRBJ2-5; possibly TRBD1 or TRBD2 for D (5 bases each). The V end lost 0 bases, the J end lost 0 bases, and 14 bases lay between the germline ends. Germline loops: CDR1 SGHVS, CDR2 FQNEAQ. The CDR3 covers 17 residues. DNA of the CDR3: TGTGCCAGCAGCTTAGCGCCCGAGAGGGACCACCAAGAGACCCAGTACTTC. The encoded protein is CASSLAPERDHQETQYF. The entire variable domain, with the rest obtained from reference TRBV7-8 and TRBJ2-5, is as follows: GAGVSQSPRYKVAKRGQDVALRCDPISGHVSLFWYQQALGQGPEFLTYFQNEAQLDKSGLPSDRFFAERPEGSVSTLKIQRTQQEDSAVYLCASSLAPERDHQETQYFGPGTRLLVL.

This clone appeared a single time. The CDR3 loop is CASSHYFPTGRVEVNQPQHF. CDR3 nucleotides: TGTGCCAGCAGTCACTATTTCCCCACAGGGAGGGTCGAGGTCAATCAGCCCCAGCATTTT. The V call is TRBV27, the J call TRBJ1-5; TRBD1 is a possible D gene (6 bases). V gave up 5 bases and J gave up 3 bases, with 29 bases separating them. The CDR3 is made up of 20 amino acids. Germline V gene data show CDR1 as MNHEY and CDR2 as SMNVEV (reference sequence).

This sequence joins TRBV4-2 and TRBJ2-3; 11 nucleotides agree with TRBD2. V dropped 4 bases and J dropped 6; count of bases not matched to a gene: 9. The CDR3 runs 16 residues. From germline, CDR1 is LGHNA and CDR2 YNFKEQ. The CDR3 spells CASSPPLAGAWDTQYF. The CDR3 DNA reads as TGTGCCAGCAGCCCCCCACTAGCGGGGGCTTGGGATACGCAGTATTTT.

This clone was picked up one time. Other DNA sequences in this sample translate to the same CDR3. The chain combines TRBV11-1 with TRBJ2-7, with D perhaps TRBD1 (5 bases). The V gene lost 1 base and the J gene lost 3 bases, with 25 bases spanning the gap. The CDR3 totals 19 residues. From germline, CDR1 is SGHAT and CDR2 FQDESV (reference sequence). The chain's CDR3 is CASSLVSTEKETPIYEQYF. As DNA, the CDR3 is TGTGCCAGCAGCTTAGTATCGACAGAAAAAGAGACCCCAATCTACGAGCAGTACTTC.

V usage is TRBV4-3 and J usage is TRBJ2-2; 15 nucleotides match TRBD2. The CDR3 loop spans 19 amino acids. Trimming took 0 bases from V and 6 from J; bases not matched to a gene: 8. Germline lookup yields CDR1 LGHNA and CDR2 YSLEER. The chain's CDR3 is CASSQDTPGLAGGPGELFF. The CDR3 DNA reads TGCGCCAGCAGCCAAGATACCCCCGGACTAGCGGGGGGGCCCGGGGAGCTGTTTTTT.

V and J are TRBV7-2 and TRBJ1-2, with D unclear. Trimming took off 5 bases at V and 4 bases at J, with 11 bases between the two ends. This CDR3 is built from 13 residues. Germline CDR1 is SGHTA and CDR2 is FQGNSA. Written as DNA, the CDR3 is TGTGCCAGCAGCGCAACAGAGATCTATGGCTACACCTTC. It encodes CASSATEIYGYTF.

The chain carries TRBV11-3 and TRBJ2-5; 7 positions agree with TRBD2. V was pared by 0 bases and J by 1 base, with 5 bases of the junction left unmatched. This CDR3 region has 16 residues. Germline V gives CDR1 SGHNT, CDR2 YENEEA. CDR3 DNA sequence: TGTGCCAGCAGCTTAGAAAATGGCGGGGGCCAAGAGACCCAGTACTTC. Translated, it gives CASSLENGGGQETQYF.

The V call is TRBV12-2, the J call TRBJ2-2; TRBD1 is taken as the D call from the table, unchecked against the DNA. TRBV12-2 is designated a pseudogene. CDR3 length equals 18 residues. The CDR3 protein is CASRSIGAAEINTGELFF. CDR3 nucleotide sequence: TGTGCAAGTCGCTCCATAGGGGCTGCGGAAATTAACACCGGGGAGCTGTTTTTT.

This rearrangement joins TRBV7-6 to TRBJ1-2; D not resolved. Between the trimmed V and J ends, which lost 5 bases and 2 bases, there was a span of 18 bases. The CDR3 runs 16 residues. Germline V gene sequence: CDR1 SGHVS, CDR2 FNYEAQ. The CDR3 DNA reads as TGTGCCAGCAGCCCTGCGAACCGGGGTGGAAACTATGGCTACACCTTC. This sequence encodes CASSPANRGGNYGYTF.

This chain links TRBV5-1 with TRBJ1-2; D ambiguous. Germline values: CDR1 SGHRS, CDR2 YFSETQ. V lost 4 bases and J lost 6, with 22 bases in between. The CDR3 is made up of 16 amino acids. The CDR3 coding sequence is TGCGCCAGCAGCCCGCGGTCATATTTTAGCCCGGATGGCTACACCTTC. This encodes CASSPRSYFSPDGYTF. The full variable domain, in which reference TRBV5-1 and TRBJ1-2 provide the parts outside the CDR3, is KAGVTQTPRYLIKTRGQQVTLSCSPISGHRSVSWYQQTPGQGLQFLFEYFSETQRNKGNFPGRFSGRQFSNSRSEMNVSTLELGDSALYLCASSPRSYFSPDGYTFGSGTRLTVV.

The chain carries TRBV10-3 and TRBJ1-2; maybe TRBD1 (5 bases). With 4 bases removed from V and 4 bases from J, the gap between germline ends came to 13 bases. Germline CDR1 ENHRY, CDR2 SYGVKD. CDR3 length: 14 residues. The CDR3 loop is CAISAGPNRYGYTF. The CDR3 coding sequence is TGTGCCATCAGTGCGGGGCCCAATCGCTATGGCTACACCTTC.

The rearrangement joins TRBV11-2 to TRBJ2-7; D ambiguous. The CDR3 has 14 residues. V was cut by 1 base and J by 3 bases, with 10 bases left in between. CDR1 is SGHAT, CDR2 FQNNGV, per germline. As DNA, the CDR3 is TGTGCCAGCAGCTTAGTGGAGACGGTCTACGAGCAGTACTTC. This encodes CASSLVETVYEQYF.

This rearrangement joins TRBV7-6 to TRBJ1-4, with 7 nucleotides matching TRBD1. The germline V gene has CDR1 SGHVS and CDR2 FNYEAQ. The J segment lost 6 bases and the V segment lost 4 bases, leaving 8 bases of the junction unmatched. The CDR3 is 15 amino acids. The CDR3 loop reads CASSSGQATDEKLFF. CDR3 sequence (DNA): TGTGCCAGCAGCTCCGGACAGGCGACAGATGAAAAACTGTTTTTT.

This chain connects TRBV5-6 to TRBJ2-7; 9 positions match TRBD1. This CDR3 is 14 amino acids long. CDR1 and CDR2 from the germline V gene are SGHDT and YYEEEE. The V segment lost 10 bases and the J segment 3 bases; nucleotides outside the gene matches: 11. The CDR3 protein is CASTRDRVCYEQYF. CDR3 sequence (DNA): TGTGCCTCGACCCGGGACAGGGTGTGCTACGAGCAGTACTTC.